The TCR beta chain under discussion was sequenced for a study of cytomegalovirus exposure and HLA in healthy donors. The overall study: A data release that came early held approximately 85 million unique TCRs from HLA-typed donors.

This PCR relied on a set of 60 Vbeta primers and 13 Jbeta primers. Here immunoSEQ multiplex PCR was the method, and the copy in TCRdb shows in-frame clones only, minus some. The table shows approximately 100,000 clones, with more than 65% occurring only once. For this clone: Its antigen is still unknown.

The study's findings and limits: TCR beta sequences reportedly predicted the HLA-A and HLA-B alleles of most subjects accurately. Reportedly, diagnosis of cytomegalovirus status by the classifier showed high specificity and sensitivity.

The CDR3 spans 15 residues. Germline V gives CDR1 MDHEN, CDR2 SYDVKM. V was shortened by 5 bases and J by 2 bases, with 13 bases between the two germline ends. The receptor was derived from a woman aged 18-35 years in good health and CMV-seronegative. Specimen: PBMCs. The V gene is TRBV28, the J gene TRBJ1-3; D may be TRBD1 (5 bases). Here the CDR3 reads CASSPGTLPGNTIYF. The CDR3 DNA sequence: TGTGCCAGCAGTCCCGGGACTCTCCCTGGAAACACCATATATTTT.